Shown below are 25 T cell receptor beta chains from a single sample sequenced in a study of T cell responses to AZD1222 COVID-19 vaccine. Only in-frame clones appear in the TCRdb table, and some are missing; sequencing was by immunoSEQ multiplex PCR. The sample records about 150,000 clones, 90% being singletons. The sample here was peripheral blood, taken on day 0 of AZD1222 vaccination. These receptor sequences come from an adult in good health.

Remarks on this clone: The sample carries other DNA sequences with the same CDR3. The gene calls are TRBV5-1 and TRBJ2-3; D perhaps matches TRBD1 (6 bases). Germline V CDR1 and CDR2: SGHRS, YFSETQ. Trimming took off 2 bases at V and 3 bases at J, with 7 bases between the two ends. The CDR3 loop spans 13 amino acids. The CDR3 DNA is TGCGCCAGCAGCTTACAGGGAACAGATACGCAGTATTTT. Translation: CASSLQGTDTQYF.

This clone was counted a few times. This chain uses TRBV5-1 with TRBJ2-7, with D possibly being TRBD1 (5 bases). V was trimmed by 2 bases and J by 4 bases, leaving 13 bases between them. Germline V lookup: CDR1 SGHRS, CDR2 YFSETQ. The CDR3 has 14 amino acids. The CDR3 region is CASSLRTFGYEQYF. The CDR3 bases are TGCGCCAGCAGCTTAAGGACATTTGGGTACGAGCAGTACTTC. The full variable domain, completed using reference TRBV5-1 and TRBJ2-7, is KAGVTQTPRYLIKTRGQQVTLSCSPISGHRSVSWYQQTPGQGLQFLFEYFSETQRNKGNFPGRFSGRQFSNSRSEMNVSTLELGDSALYLCASSLRTFGYEQYFGPGTRLTVT.

The gene calls are TRBV5-1 and TRBJ1-6; 8 bases are shared with TRBD1. The CDR3 sequence is 15 residues long. Per germline, CDR1 SGHRS and CDR2 YFSETQ. With V trimmed by 4 bases and J by 10 bases, 10 bases remained unmatched. This chain's CDR3 is CASSGGQGFGSPLHF. As DNA, the CDR3 is TGCGCCAGCAGCGGTGGACAGGGTTTCGGATCACCCCTCCACTTT.

This chain links TRBV5-4 with TRBJ2-7; D is perhaps TRBD2 (6 bases). This CDR3 contains 14 residues. From germline, CDR1 is SGHNT and CDR2 YYREEE (reference sequence). Deletions cut 4 bases from V and 4 bases from J, with 15 bases between. CDR3 bases: TGTGCCAGCAGCAGACCGGGACTGCTGTACGAGCAGTACTTC. It specifies CASSRPGLLYEQYF.

The V and J genes are TRBV21-1 and TRBJ1-4. TRBV21-1 constitutes a pseudogene. The CDR3 is made up of 16 amino acids. In DNA form, the CDR3 reads TGTGCCAGCAGCAACTCCAGACGGAGGGGAAAAGAAAAACTGTTTTTT. Protein sequence: CASSNSRRRGKEKLFF.

J is TRBJ1-2 and V is TRBV6-2 or TRBV6-3; D is possibly TRBD1 (5 bases). From germline, CDR1 is MNHEY and CDR2 SVGEGT. V was pared by 2 bases and J by 4 bases, with 14 bases between. This CDR3 is 15 amino acids long. CDR3 sequence (DNA): TGTGCCAGCAGTTACGGGTCGGGACTGCGCTATGGCTACACCTTC. Translated, it gives CASSYGSGLRYGYTF.

The chain combines TRBV7-2 with TRBJ2-1, with D unclear. This CDR3 contains 17 residues. Trimming stripped 1 base from V and 0 bases from J, with 13 bases between. Germline V lookup: CDR1 SGHTA, CDR2 FQGNSA. The CDR3 protein is CASSLDYGGPSYNEQFF. CDR3 sequence (DNA): TGTGCCAGCAGCTTAGATTATGGCGGTCCCTCCTACAATGAGCAGTTCTTC.

CDR3 residues: CASSPGRGTEAFF. The CDR3 DNA is TGTGCCAGCAGTCCTGGGAGAGGCACTGAAGCTTTCTTT. This chain uses TRBV27 with TRBJ1-1; D remains ambiguous. Germline V lookup: CDR1 MNHEY, CDR2 SMNVEV (reference sequence). V shed 5 bases and J shed 4 bases, with 11 bases lying between them. The length of the CDR3 is 13 residues.

The chain combines TRBV13 with TRBJ2-2, with D unresolved. Looked up from germline, CDR1 is PRHDT and CDR2 is FYEKMQ (reference sequence). This CDR3 region has 12 residues. The V end was cut by 3 bases, the J end by 6 bases, with 5 bases between. CDR3 sequence reads: CASSFRSGELFF. CDR3 sequence (DNA): TGTGCCAGCAGCTTTCGGTCCGGGGAGCTGTTTTTT.

This clone occurred a few times. Germline is not matched at one junction end, which may reflect a read error. This chain uses TRBV7-7 with TRBJ2-7; D is undetermined. Germline-derived CDR1 and CDR2 are SSHAT and FNYEAQ (reference sequence). The length of the CDR3 is 15 residues. CDR3 DNA sequence: TGTGCTAGCAGCTTAGGACGGACCTCCTCCTACGAGCAGTACTTC. Residues: CASSLGRTSSYEQYF.

The chain is built from TRBV4-3 and TRBJ1-2; 7 bases line up with TRBD1. With 1 base clipped from V and 8 bases from J, the junction kept 7 bases outside the gene matches. CDR3 length equals 14 residues. CDR1 and CDR2 from the germline V gene are LGHNA and YSLEER. The CDR3 DNA follows: TGCGCCAGCAGCCAAGTAGGCGCAGGGGGGGGCTACACCTTC. Translation: CASSQVGAGGGYTF.

Written as DNA, the CDR3 is TGTGCCAGTAGGGCCATCCCGGACCCCCCTCGTGAGCAGTTCTTC. Amino acid sequence: CASRAIPDPPREQFF. V is TRBV19 and J is TRBJ2-1; no clear D. Trimming removed 6 bases at V and 9 bases at J, with 21 bases between. The germline V gene has CDR1 LNHDA and CDR2 SQIVND (reference sequence). This CDR3 is 15 amino acids long.

This rearrangement joins TRBV5-1 to TRBJ2-1, with 10 bases that match TRBD2. Germline V lookup: CDR1 SGHRS, CDR2 YFSETQ. The ends lost 0 bases at V and 6 bases at J; junction bases unmatched: 9. CDR3 length: 17 residues. CDR3 sequence (DNA): TGCGCCAGCAGCTTGGCCGGGATAGCGGGGGGAATCAATGAGCAGTTCTTC. Translated, it gives CASSLAGIAGGINEQFF.

V is TRBV7-8 and J is TRBJ2-7; D might be TRBD2 (6 bases). The CDR3 loop spans 17 amino acids. Germline CDR1 reads SGHVS; CDR2 reads FQNEAQ. Trimming cost V 1 base and J 2 bases, with 18 bases left between them. The CDR3 DNA follows: TGTGCCAGCAGCTTAGGCGGGGCGGGGACTCCCACCTACGAGCAGTACTTC. Protein product: CASSLGGAGTPTYEQYF. The variable domain in full, with the rest retrieved from reference TRBV7-8 and TRBJ2-7, is GAGVSQSPRYKVAKRGQDVALRCDPISGHVSLFWYQQALGQGPEFLTYFQNEAQLDKSGLPSDRFFAERPEGSVSTLKIQRTQQEDSAVYLCASSLGGAGTPTYEQYFGPGTRLTVT.

J is TRBJ2-3 and V is TRBV6-1; D is unresolved. CDR3 length: 14 residues. V lost 2 bases, J lost 2 bases, and 8 bases lay in between. Germline values: CDR1 MNHNS, CDR2 SASEGT. The CDR3 coding sequence is TGTGCCAGCAGTGAATACAGAGTCACAGATACGCAGTATTTT. It is translated as CASSEYRVTDTQYF.

This clone appeared once. This rearrangement joins TRBV5-8 to TRBJ1-2; D gene uncertain. There are 13 residues in the CDR3. CDR1 is SGHTS, CDR2 YDEGEE, per germline. V was trimmed by 4 bases and J by 6 bases, leaving 13 bases between them. Written as DNA, the CDR3 is TGTGCCAGCAGCATGCAGAGGGCAAATGGCTACACCTTC. Translated, it gives CASSMQRANGYTF.

This chain links TRBV4-1 with TRBJ1-4; D might be TRBD1 (6 bases). From germline, CDR1 is MGHRA and CDR2 YSYEKL. Trimming removed 4 bases at V and 0 bases at J, with 12 bases between. There are 16 residues in the CDR3. The CDR3 sequence is CASSRERGTTNEKLFF. The DNA for the CDR3 is TGCGCCAGCAGCCGAGAAAGGGGGACAACTAATGAAAAACTGTTTTTT.

This clone occurred once. This chain uses TRBV4-3 with TRBJ1-1; D perhaps matches TRBD1 (6 bases). The V and J ends lost 8 bases and 5 bases respectively, with 24 bases between them. CDR1 is LGHNA and CDR2 is YSLEER in the germline V gene. The CDR3 sequence is 16 residues long. CDR3 sequence reads: CASAGGADLGGTEAFF. CDR3 in DNA: TGCGCCAGCGCGGGGGGGGCGGATCTCGGCGGGACTGAAGCTTTCTTT.

The chain recombines TRBV10-2 with TRBJ1-2, with D uncertain. Deletions cut 3 bases from V and 6 bases from J, with 5 bases between. The CDR3 has 11 residues. The germline V gene encodes CDR1 WSHSY and CDR2 SAAADI. The CDR3 sequence is CASSEVHGYTF. The CDR3 nucleotides read TGCGCCAGCAGTGAAGTTCATGGCTACACCTTC.

The chain has TRBV5-6 and TRBJ1-2, with D maybe TRBD1 (6 bases). Germline V gene lookup returns CDR1 SGHDT and CDR2 YYEEEE. The CDR3 consists of 13 residues. V lost 3 bases to trimming and J lost 4 bases, with 10 bases between them. The CDR3 region has the DNA TGTGCCAGCAGCTCAGGGGTTACCTATGGCTACACCTTC. Protein: CASSSGVTYGYTF.

The chain uses TRBV6-2 or TRBV6-3 and TRBJ2-5; perhaps TRBD2 as D (5 bases). V lost 2 bases, J lost 5 bases, and 12 bases lay in between. This CDR3 is 14 amino acids long. Germline loops: CDR1 MNHEY, CDR2 SVGEGT. CDR3 amino acids: CASSYGGRLETQYF. The DNA for the CDR3 is TGTGCCAGCAGTTACGGAGGACGTTTGGAGACCCAGTACTTC.

This sequence joins TRBV10-3 and TRBJ1-1, with a tentative D call TRBD1 (6 bases). The CDR3 contains 15 residues. Per germline, CDR1 ENHRY and CDR2 SYGVKD. The V end lost 3 bases, the J end lost 1 base, and 12 bases lay between the germline ends. The DNA of the CDR3 is TGTGCCATCAGTGATTGGGGACATTGGAACACTGAAGCTTTCTTT. Translating gives CAISDWGHWNTEAFF.

J is TRBJ1-2 and V is TRBV5-8; 9 bases are shared with TRBD1. V trimming: 3 bases; J trimming: 4 bases; junction bases outside the gene matches: 7. CDR1 SGHTS and CDR2 YDEGEE come from the germline V gene. The CDR3 consists of 15 residues. CDR3 sequence (DNA): TGTGCCAGCAGCTCCAGGACAGGGGCCACCTATGGCTACACCTTC. This sequence encodes CASSSRTGATYGYTF. Full variable domain (missing parts from reference TRBV5-8 and TRBJ1-2): EAGVTQSPTHLIKTRGQQATLRCSPISGHTSVYWYQQALGLGLQFLLWYDEGEERNRGNFPPRFSGRQFPNYSSELNVNALELEDSALYLCASSSRTGATYGYTFGSGTRLTVV.

V is TRBV11-2 and J is TRBJ1-2; D ambiguous. V was shortened by 4 bases and J by 4 bases, with 16 bases between the two germline ends. The CDR3 runs 15 residues. Germline V gives CDR1 SGHAT, CDR2 FQNNGV. CDR3 DNA: TGTGCCAGCAGCTCCACAGACCCCGTGCTCTATGGCTACACCTTC. Translated: CASSSTDPVLYGYTF.

This clone was counted once. The J gene is TRBJ2-1, the V gene TRBV18; the D gene is possibly TRBD2 (6 bases). Germline V lookup: CDR1 KGHSH, CDR2 LQKENI. The CDR3 loop spans 14 amino acids. With 3 bases removed from V and 8 bases from J, the gap between germline ends came to 14 bases. DNA for the CDR3: TGTGCCAGCTCACCTTCGGGGGTATTGGATGAGCAGTTCTTC. It codes for CASSPSGVLDEQFF.